This TCR beta chain stems from a study of blood T cell repertoires in COVID-19. Study information: Researchers got acute and convalescent COVID-19 samples from the United States, Italy and Spain. Sources were T cells, B-cell-depleted T cells, or PBMCs; the material itself was cDNA or gDNA.

Trimming removed 1 base at V and 7 bases at J, with 20 bases between. This CDR3 has 18 residues. Looked up from germline, CDR1 is WNHNN and CDR2 is SYGVQD (reference sequence). Per the authors' pipeline: Amplifying reference gene primers gave estimates of nucleated cell counts. Assay: immunoSEQ multiplex PCR; the TCRdb copy retains only in-frame clones and omits some. Clonal size and the V and J genes are those of that table, whereas D and trimming came from the DNA. Counted here are some 120,000 clones, roughly 80% occurring once; the ten biggest clones make up under 8%. The sequence was obtained from a man aged 65 to 85 with acute or convalescent COVID-19. V usage is TRBV10-1 and J usage is TRBJ1-6; D may be TRBD1 (5 bases). Sequencing was performed on peripheral blood. The CDR3 sequence: CASSEYRGDGRQNSPLHF. CDR3 in DNA: TGCGCCAGCAGTGAGTACCGCGGGGACGGCAGGCAAAATTCACCCCTCCACTTT.